This T cell receptor beta chain is from a study of shared clonotypes between healthy human individuals. The study's findings and limits: Rarefaction indicated that sorted-subset sequencing remained incomplete although depth was large. An anticipated effect of sequencing depth on clonotype sharing among donors was recognized.

In regard to this clone: Its antigen remains unidentified.

The length of the CDR3 is 13 residues. From germline, CDR1 is SQVTM and CDR2 ANQGSEA. V gave up 3 bases and J gave up 4 bases, with 12 bases separating them. TCRdb's table, derived via immunoSEQ multiplex PCR, lists solely in-frame clones and lacks some. The sample has around 1.1 million clones; around 77% are singletons. Material for sequencing was memory CD4+ T cells from PBMCs. The sample's subset: CD45RA-negative fraction. The sequence came from a man aged 18 to 29 in good health. Some clones in this sample may be carry-over from other donors' samples. The genes are TRBV29-1 and TRBJ2-5; unclear D gene. DNA of the CDR3: TGCAGCGTTGATCTCGGCAGCAGAGAGACCCAGTACTTC. Its protein product is CSVDLGSRETQYF.